This is a list of T cell receptor beta chains from one sample in a study of blood T cells in healthy people across ages. One entry per CDR3 protein, called by TCRdb with MiXCR from the 5' RACE reads. The repertoire includes about 1.8 million distinct CDR3 sequences, roughly 50% of them detected once, and around 2.1% sits in the top ten. The sample comprised blood. The receptor set was obtained from a woman aged 40 to 50 in good health. The CDR3 runs from the conserved cysteine through the conserved F or W. The order of the fields is D gene, V gene, clone size, J gene, CDR3 DNA, CDR3 protein. A D gene is named only where the DNA matches it firmly. Clone size, where shown, is once, few, many, or a class for clones that have expanded.

TRBD1	TRBV9	-	TRBJ2-7	TGTGCCAGCAGCGCGAGTTCCGGGACAGGGATCTACGAGCAGTACTTC	CASSASSGTGIYEQYF
-	TRBV5-1	many	TRBJ2-4	TGCGCCAGCAGCCCGGGACGGGACGCAACGGCCAAAAACATTCAGTACTTC	CASSPGRDATAKNIQYF
-	TRBV2	-	TRBJ2-5	TGTGCCAGCAATCGACAGGGAGGGATAAAAGAGACCCAGTACTTC	CASNRQGGIKETQYF
TRBD2	TRBV20-1	-	TRBJ2-7	TGCAGTGCTAGAGATCCTCTAGCGGGGGTCTACGAGCAGTACTTC	CSARDPLAGVYEQYF
-	TRBV12-3/TRBV12-4	few	TRBJ2-1	TGTGCCAGCAGTATTTATTCCCAACCCAACAATGAGCAGTTCTTC	CASSIYSQPNNEQFF
TRBD1	TRBV6-5	-	TRBJ2-1	TGTGCCAGCAGTTTAAACCCGACAGGGGCTTACAATGAGCAGTTCTTC	CASSLNPTGAYNEQFF
TRBD1	TRBV3-1	few	TRBJ2-5	TGTGCCAGCAGAAGCGCCCTACGGGACAGGCGGCAAGAGACCCAGTACTTC	CASRSALRDRRQETQYF
TRBD2	TRBV3-1	-	TRBJ2-1	TGTGCCAGCAGCCAAGATTTTCTAGCGGGGGGGCCTGATGAGCAGTTCTTC	CASSQDFLAGGPDEQFF
-	TRBV4-3	many	TRBJ1-2	TGCGCCAGCAGCCAAGCAGGTGGGACTAACTATGGCTACACCTTC	CASSQAGGTNYGYTF
TRBD1	TRBV10-2	-	TRBJ1-2	TGCGCCAGCAAAGAGACCGGGACAGGCACATATGGCTACACCTTC	CASKETGTGTYGYTF
TRBD2	TRBV5-1	once	TRBJ2-5	TGCGCCAGCAGCGTACCAACCGGGACTAGCGGTGGAGAGACCCAGTACTTC	CASSVPTGTSGGETQYF
-	TRBV2	-	TRBJ2-1	TGTGCCAGCCTCGGACTTATCCCGTTCTTC	CASLGLIPFF
TRBD1	TRBV7-2	-	TRBJ2-1	TGTGCCAGCAGCCCACCGGGACAGACATATGAGCAGTTCTTC	CASSPPGQTYEQFF
TRBD1	TRBV6-2/TRBV6-3	once	TRBJ1-2	TGTGCCAGCCTCGGGACAGGGGGATTGTTTGACTATGGCTACACCTTC	CASLGTGGLFDYGYTF
-	TRBV6-5	-	TRBJ2-5	TGTGCCAGCAGTTACGTGGGCGAACAGACCCAGTACTTC	CASSYVGEQTQYF
TRBD1	TRBV18	-	TRBJ2-4	TGTGCCAGCTCACCACAGACAGGGCTGCAGTACTTC	CASSPQTGLQYF
TRBD1	TRBV6-5	few	TRBJ2-1	TGTGCCAGCAGTTATCGAGTGTCGGGACAGGGCTACAATGAGCAGTTCTTC	CASSYRVSGQGYNEQFF
-	TRBV7-2	-	TRBJ1-1	TGTGCCAGCAGCTTATATCTCACCATGAACACTGAAGCTTTCTTT	CASSLYLTMNTEAFF
TRBD1	TRBV2	few	TRBJ2-5	TGTGCCAGCAGTGAGGGGACAGGGGGCAGAGAGCAGTACTTC	CASSEGTGGREQYF
-	TRBV6-4	-	TRBJ2-3	TGTGCCAGCAGTGATACAGGGAGGGGTGAATATACGCAGTATTTT	CASSDTGRGEYTQYF
TRBD1	TRBV20-1	-	TRBJ1-5	TGCAGTGCTGGGGGACAGCCTTATAGCAATCAGCCCCAGCATTTT	CSAGGQPYSNQPQHF
-	TRBV14	-	TRBJ2-1	TGTGCCAGCAGCCAAGGTGGTAGTTTAACGAATGAGCAGTTCTTC	CASSQGGSLTNEQFF
-	TRBV7-9	once	TRBJ2-6	TGTGCCAGCAGCTTAAGTGTCCTGGCCTACTCTGGGGCCAACGTCCTGACTTTC	CASSLSVLAYSGANVLTF
-	TRBV20-1	few	TRBJ2-7	TGCAGTGCTAGAGGGGGCGGGTTGGCCTACGAGCAGTACTTC	CSARGGGLAYEQYF
-	TRBV20-1	-	TRBJ1-2	TGCAGTGCTAGGCGGGAGGTTCAGCGGGCCGGCTACACCTTC	CSARREVQRAGYTF
-	TRBV10-3	-	TRBJ1-6	TGTGCCATCGGAACAGGCTCCTATAATTCACCCCTCCACTTT	CAIGTGSYNSPLHF
TRBD1	TRBV29-1	-	TRBJ1-2	TGCAGCGCTACGATACAGGGGGCGAACTATGGCTACACCTTC	CSATIQGANYGYTF
-	TRBV9	few	TRBJ1-1	TGTGCCAGCAGCGTTTGGGGGGAGAACACTGAAGCTTTCTTT	CASSVWGENTEAFF
TRBD2	TRBV20-1	-	TRBJ2-5	TGCAGTGCTAGAGTGCGGGGGGGCCCGGAGACCCAGTACTTC	CSARVRGGPETQYF
TRBD2	TRBV4-2	-	TRBJ2-5	TGTGCCAGCAGCCACTTAGCGGGAGAAGAGACCCAGTACTTC	CASSHLAGEETQYF
-	TRBV2	few	TRBJ2-5	TGTGCCAGCAGTGTAGTAGGCCTCGGAGAGACCCAGTACTTC	CASSVVGLGETQYF